The 9 T cell receptor beta chains reported below all come from one sample, sequenced in a study of cytomegalovirus exposure and HLA in healthy donors. Vbeta (60) and Jbeta (13) primers were used in the PCR. Profiled with immunoSEQ multiplex PCR; TCRdb holds only in-frame clones, not every one. The sample carries 75,000 to 90,000 clones, approximately 80% recorded once. Sequencing was done on a sample of PBMCs. The receptor source for this set is a human donor in good health.

This clone was seen only a few times. The V and J genes are TRBV7-9 and TRBJ1-1; tentatively, D is TRBD1 (5 bases). Trimming took off 5 bases at V and 7 bases at J, with 11 bases between the two ends. Germline CDR1 reads SEHNR; CDR2 reads FQNEAQ (reference sequence). This CDR3 contains 12 residues. Here the CDR3 reads CASSGDRHEAFF. CDR3 sequence (DNA): TGTGCCAGCAGCGGTGACAGACATGAAGCTTTCTTT.

The chain is built from TRBV7-9 and TRBJ2-7; D is undetermined. The V gene's germline CDR1 is SEHNR and CDR2 FQNEAQ (reference sequence). V dropped 5 bases and J dropped 5 bases, with 16 bases sitting between them. The CDR3 consists of 14 residues. The CDR3 DNA reads TGTGCCAGCAGCCCTCCGACACTCTTGAACGAGCAGTACTTC. The encoded protein is CASSPPTLLNEQYF.

This rearrangement joins TRBV5-4 to TRBJ1-2; TRBD1 aligns across 8 bases. The ends lost 3 bases at V and 3 bases at J; junction bases unmatched: 7. Per the germline V gene, CDR1 is SGHNT and CDR2 is YYREEE (reference sequence). This CDR3 is built from 15 residues. CDR3 bases: TGTGCCAGCAGCTCCCCGGGACAGGAGCACTATGGCTACACCTTC. Translated, it gives CASSSPGQEHYGYTF.

The chain has TRBV9 and TRBJ2-5; D is ambiguous. Germline CDR1 is SGDLS and CDR2 is YYNGEE. Trimming took 0 bases from V and 7 from J, leaving 16 bases between them. The CDR3 has 15 amino acids. CDR3 in amino acids: CASSVERLRYGTQYF. CDR3 DNA: TGTGCCAGCAGCGTAGAGAGATTGAGGTACGGGACCCAGTACTTC.

V gene TRBV25-1 combines with J gene TRBJ2-1; 8 nucleotides line up with TRBD2. Unmatched junction bases numbered 14, after V lost 9 bases and J lost 4 bases. The CDR3 has 16 amino acids. From germline, CDR1 is MGHDK and CDR2 SYGVNS. CDR3 in DNA: TGTGCCAGAGTAGAGAGCGGGGGCCTTCCTTACAATGAGCAGTTCTTC. This codes for CARVESGGLPYNEQFF.

The CDR3: CASSELQGEDTGELFF. The DNA for the CDR3 is TGCGCCAGCAGTGAGTTACAGGGTGAGGACACCGGGGAGCTGTTTTTT. This chain joins TRBV10-1 and TRBJ2-2, with a possible D match to TRBD1 (6 bases). This CDR3 is 16 amino acids long. Between the trimmed V and J ends, which lost 1 base and 3 bases, there was a span of 12 bases. In germline, CDR1 is WNHNN, CDR2 SYGVQD (reference sequence).

This clone was seen just once. J is TRBJ2-5 and V is TRBV5-4, with TRBD2 matching over 7 bases. With V trimmed by 3 bases and J by 5 bases, 7 bases remained unmatched. The CDR3 runs 14 residues. Germline CDR1 SGHNT, CDR2 YYREEE (reference sequence). CDR3 protein: CASSSSGGLETQYF. The CDR3 DNA is TGTGCCAGCAGCTCCTCGGGGGGTCTTGAGACCCAGTACTTC.

The V call is TRBV6-1, the J call TRBJ1-4, with D uncertain. This CDR3 region has 11 residues. From germline, CDR1 is MNHNS and CDR2 SASEGT. The CDR3 reads CATDYNEKLFF. The CDR3 bases are TGTGCGACCGACTATAATGAAAAACTGTTTTTT.

Remarks on this clone: One junction end does not reproduce the germline sequence, and a read error may be involved. V gene TRBV30 combines with J gene TRBJ1-2; D possibly corresponds to TRBD1 (6 bases). This CDR3 comprises 12 residues. Germline V gene lookup returns CDR1 GTSNPN and CDR2 SVGIG (reference sequence). The CDR3: CAWRRGGRGYPF. The CDR3 bases are TGTGCCTGGAGAAGGGGGGGGAGGGGCTACCCCTTC. The variable domain in full, with the rest retrieved from reference TRBV30 and TRBJ1-2, is SQTIHQWPATLVQPVGSPLSLECTVEGTSNPNLYWYRQAAGRGLQLLFYSVGIGQISSEVPQNLSASRPQDRQFILSSKKLLLSDSGFYLCAWRRGGRGYPFGSGTRLTVV.